This TCR beta chain was captured in a study of Tregs in tolerant kidney transplant recipients. This clone has a single count. Trimming removed 1 base at V and 0 bases at J, with 2 bases between. Germline CDR1 SGHRS, CDR2 YFSETQ. The CDR3 length is 13 residues. The repertoire was sequenced with immunoSEQ multiplex PCR; TCRdb's copy has only in-frame clones and lacks some. The table has over 60,000 clones, 95% to 98% seen once. Thawed PBMCs were FACS-sorted into unstimulated CD4+CD25+CD127- regulatory T cells, CD4+CD25- non-regulatory cells, CD4 and CD8 cells. V usage is TRBV5-1 and J usage is TRBJ1-5, with unresolved D. This clonotype was sampled from a human donor who received a combined kidney and bone marrow transplant. The source material was CD4+ T cells from blood, sampled before the transplant. The CDR3 spells CASSLYSNQPQHF. The CDR3 DNA reads TGCGCCAGCAGCTTGTATAGCAATCAGCCCCAGCATTTT.